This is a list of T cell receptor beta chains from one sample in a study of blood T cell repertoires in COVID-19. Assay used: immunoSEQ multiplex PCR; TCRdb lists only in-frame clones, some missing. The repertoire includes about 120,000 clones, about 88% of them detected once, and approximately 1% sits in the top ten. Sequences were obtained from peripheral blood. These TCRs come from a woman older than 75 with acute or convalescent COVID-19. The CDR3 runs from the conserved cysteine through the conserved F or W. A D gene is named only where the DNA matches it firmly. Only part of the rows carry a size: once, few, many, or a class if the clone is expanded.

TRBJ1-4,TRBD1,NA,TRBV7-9,TGTGCCAGCAGCCCGGGACAGGCACAAGGAACTTTAAAACTGTTTTTT,CASSPGQAQGTLKLFF
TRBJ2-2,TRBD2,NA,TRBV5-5,TGTGCCAGCAGCTTGGCCAGGATAGCGGGGGCCCCAAGGGCCGGGGAGCTGTTTTTT,CASSLARIAGAPRAGELFF
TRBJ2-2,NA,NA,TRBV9,TGTGCCAGCAGCACTACCCGGTCCACCGGGGAGCTGTTTTTT,CASSTTRSTGELFF
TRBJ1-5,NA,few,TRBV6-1,TGTGCCAGCAGTGAGGGAGCGGGCAATCAGCCCCAGCATTTT,CASSEGAGNQPQHF
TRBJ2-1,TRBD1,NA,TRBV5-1,TGCGCCAGCAGCTTGGGGGACAGGGGGATAAGGAGCTCCTACAATGAGCAGTTCTTC,CASSLGDRGIRSSYNEQFF
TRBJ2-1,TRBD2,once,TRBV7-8,TGTGCCAGCAATCGACTAGCGGGGGGAAACAATGAGCAGTTCTTC,CASNRLAGGNNEQFF
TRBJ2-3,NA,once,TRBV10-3,TGTGCCATCAGTGAGAGGGCTAGCCTAGATACGCAGTATTTT,CAISERASLDTQYF
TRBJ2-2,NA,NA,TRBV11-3,TGTGCCAGCAGCTTACGGGGAGCTGAGGGGGAGCTGTTTTTT,CASSLRGAEGELFF
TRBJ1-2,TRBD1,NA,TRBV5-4,TGTGCCAGCAGCTGGGACAGTCAGTATGGCTACACCTTC,CASSWDSQYGYTF
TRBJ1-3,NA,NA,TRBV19,TGTGCCAGTACCGCAGGGGAGCCTGGAAACACCATATATTTT,CASTAGEPGNTIYF
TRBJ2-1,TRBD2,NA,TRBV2,TGTGCCAGCAGGCCACCGGGACTAGCGGGAGTCAATGAGCAGTTCTTC,CASRPPGLAGVNEQFF
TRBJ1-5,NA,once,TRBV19,TGTGCCAGTAGTACACGACAGGTGCAAAATAGCAATCAGCCCCAGCATTTT,CASSTRQVQNSNQPQHF
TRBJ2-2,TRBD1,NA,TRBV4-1,TGCGCCAGCAGCCAAGATCGTCAGGCCAGGGGGCGCGTTACCGGGGAGCTGTTTTTT,CASSQDRQARGRVTGELFF
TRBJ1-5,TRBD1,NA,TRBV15,TGTGCCACCAGCGGAAACAGGGGGCTAAGACAGCCCCAGCATTTT,CATSGNRGLRQPQHF
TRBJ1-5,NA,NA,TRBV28,TGTGCCAGCAGTTTATTGGGGACACAGGGTAGCAATCAGCCCCAGCATTTT,CASSLLGTQGSNQPQHF
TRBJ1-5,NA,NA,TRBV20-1,TGCAGTGCTAGTCCCGGGACAAATAATCAGCCCCAGCATTTT,CSASPGTNNQPQHF
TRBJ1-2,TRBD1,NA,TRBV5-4,TGTGCCAGCAGCTTGGGACAGGGGGGCGACTATGGCTACACCTTC,CASSLGQGGDYGYTF
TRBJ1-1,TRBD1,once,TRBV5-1,TGCGCCAGCAGCTCCGACAGGGACACTGAAGCTTTCTTT,CASSSDRDTEAFF
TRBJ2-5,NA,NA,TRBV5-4,TGTGCCAGCAGCTTGGATAGTGGCAGGGCTAAAGAGACCCAGTACTTC,CASSLDSGRAKETQYF
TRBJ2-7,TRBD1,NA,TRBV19,TGTGCCAGTAGTATAGGACAGGGCCGCTACGAGCAGTACTTC,CASSIGQGRYEQYF
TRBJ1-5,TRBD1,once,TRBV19,TGTGCCAGTACCGGGACAGTGGGTCAGCCCCAGCATTTT,CASTGTVGQPQHF
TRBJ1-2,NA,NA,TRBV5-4,TGTGCCAGCAGCTTAAACCAGGGGAACTATGGCTACACCTTC,CASSLNQGNYGYTF
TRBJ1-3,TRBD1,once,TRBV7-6,TGTGCCAGCAGCCGAAGCGGACAGGGAGGAGGAAACACCATATATTTT,CASSRSGQGGGNTIYF
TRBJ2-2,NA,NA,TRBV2,TGTGCCAGCACCGAGGGGACTTCCCTGGGCGGGGAGCTGTTTTTT,CASTEGTSLGGELFF
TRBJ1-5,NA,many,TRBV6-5,TGTGCCAGCCAGGGTTTTAGCAATCAGCCCCAGCATTTT,CASQGFSNQPQHF
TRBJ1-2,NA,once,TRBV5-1,TGCGCCAGCAGCCAGGACAACGGAAACTATGGCTACACCTTC,CASSQDNGNYGYTF